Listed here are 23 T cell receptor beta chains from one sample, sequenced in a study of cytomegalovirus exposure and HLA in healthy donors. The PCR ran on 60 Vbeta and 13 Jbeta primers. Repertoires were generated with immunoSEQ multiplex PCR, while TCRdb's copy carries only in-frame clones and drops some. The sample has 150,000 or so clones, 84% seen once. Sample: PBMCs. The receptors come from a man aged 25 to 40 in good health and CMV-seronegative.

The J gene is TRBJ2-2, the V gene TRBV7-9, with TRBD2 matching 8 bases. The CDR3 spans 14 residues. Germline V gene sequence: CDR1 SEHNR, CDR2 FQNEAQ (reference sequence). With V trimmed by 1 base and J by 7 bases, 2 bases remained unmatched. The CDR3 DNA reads TGTGCCAGCAGCTTAGAGGGGACTAGCGGGGAGCTGTTTTTT. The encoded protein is CASSLEGTSGELFF.

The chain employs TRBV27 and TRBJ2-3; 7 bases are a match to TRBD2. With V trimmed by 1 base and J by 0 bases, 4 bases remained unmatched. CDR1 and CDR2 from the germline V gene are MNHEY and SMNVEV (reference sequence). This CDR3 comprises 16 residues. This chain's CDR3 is CASSLLSGASTDTQYF. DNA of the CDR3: TGTGCCAGCAGTTTATTGAGCGGGGCTAGCACAGATACGCAGTATTTT.

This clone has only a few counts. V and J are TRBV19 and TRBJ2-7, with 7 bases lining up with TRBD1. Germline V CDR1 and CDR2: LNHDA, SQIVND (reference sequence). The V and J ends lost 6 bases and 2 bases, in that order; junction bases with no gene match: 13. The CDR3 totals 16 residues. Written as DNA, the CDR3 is TGTGCCAGTAGCATACCCCTAGGGCAGGGGGCCTACGAGCAGTACTTC. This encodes CASSIPLGQGAYEQYF.

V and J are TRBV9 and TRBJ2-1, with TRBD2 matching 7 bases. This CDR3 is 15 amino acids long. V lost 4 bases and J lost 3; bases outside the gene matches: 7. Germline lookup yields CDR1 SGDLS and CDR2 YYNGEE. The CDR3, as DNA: TGTGCCAGCAGCACCCGACTAGCCCTCTACAATGAGCAGTTCTTC. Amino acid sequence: CASSTRLALYNEQFF.

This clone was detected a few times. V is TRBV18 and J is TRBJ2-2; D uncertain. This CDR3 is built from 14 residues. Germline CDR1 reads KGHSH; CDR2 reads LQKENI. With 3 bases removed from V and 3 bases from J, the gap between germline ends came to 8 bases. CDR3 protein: CASSPSHDTGELFF. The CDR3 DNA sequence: TGTGCCAGCTCACCTAGTCACGACACCGGGGAGCTGTTTTTT.

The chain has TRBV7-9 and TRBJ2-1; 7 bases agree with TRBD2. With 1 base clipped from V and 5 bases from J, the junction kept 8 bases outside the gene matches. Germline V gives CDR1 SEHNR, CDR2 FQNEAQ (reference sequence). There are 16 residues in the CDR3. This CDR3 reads CASSLGAGEGDNEQFF. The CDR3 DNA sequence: TGTGCCAGCAGCTTAGGTGCGGGAGAGGGTGACAATGAGCAGTTCTTC.

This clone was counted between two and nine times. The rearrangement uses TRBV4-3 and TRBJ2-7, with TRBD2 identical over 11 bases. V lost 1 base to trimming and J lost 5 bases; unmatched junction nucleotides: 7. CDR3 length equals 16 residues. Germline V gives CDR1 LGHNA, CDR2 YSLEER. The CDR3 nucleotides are TGCGCCAGCAGCCAAGTAATAAGACTAGCGGGACACGAGCAGTACTTC. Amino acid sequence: CASSQVIRLAGHEQYF.

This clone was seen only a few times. CDR3 DNA sequence: TGTGCCATCAAGGAACTAGCGGGATACAATGAGCAGTTCTTC. Translation gives CAIKELAGYNEQFF. The chain carries TRBV10-3 and TRBJ2-1, with 10 bases lining up with TRBD2. The CDR3 has 14 residues. Trimming took 7 bases from V and 4 from J; bases not matched to a gene: 4. Germline loops: CDR1 ENHRY, CDR2 SYGVKD.

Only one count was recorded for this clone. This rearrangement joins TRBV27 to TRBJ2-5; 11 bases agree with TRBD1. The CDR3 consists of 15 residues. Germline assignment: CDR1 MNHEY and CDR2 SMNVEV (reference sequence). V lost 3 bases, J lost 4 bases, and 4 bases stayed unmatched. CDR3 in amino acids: CASSFWDRGAETQYF. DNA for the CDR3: TGTGCCAGCAGTTTTTGGGACAGGGGGGCAGAGACCCAGTACTTC.

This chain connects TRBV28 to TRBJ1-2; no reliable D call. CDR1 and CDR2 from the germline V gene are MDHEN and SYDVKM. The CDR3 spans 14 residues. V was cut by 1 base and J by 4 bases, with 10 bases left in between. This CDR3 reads CASSLSRNLYGYTF. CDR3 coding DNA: TGTGCCAGCAGTTTATCCAGAAACCTCTATGGCTACACCTTC.

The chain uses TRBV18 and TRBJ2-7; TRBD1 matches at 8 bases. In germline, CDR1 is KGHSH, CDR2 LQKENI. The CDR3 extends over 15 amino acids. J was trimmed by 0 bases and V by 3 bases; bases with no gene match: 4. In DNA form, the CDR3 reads TGTGCCAGCTCACCGGGGACAGGCCTCTCCTACGAGCAGTACTTC. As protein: CASSPGTGLSYEQYF.

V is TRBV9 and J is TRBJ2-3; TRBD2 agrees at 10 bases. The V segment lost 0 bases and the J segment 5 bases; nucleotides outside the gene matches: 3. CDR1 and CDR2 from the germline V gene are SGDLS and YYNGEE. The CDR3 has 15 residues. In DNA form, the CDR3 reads TGTGCCAGCAGCGTAGACCTAGCGGGAGTAGATACGCAGTATTTT. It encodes CASSVDLAGVDTQYF.

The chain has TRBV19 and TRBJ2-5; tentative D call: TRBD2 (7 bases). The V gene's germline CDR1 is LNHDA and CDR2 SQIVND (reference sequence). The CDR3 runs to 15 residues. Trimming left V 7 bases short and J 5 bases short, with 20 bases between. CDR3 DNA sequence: TGTGCCAGTAAAAGGGAGGGGGGGCTGAGGGAGACCCAGTACTTC. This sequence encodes CASKREGGLRETQYF.

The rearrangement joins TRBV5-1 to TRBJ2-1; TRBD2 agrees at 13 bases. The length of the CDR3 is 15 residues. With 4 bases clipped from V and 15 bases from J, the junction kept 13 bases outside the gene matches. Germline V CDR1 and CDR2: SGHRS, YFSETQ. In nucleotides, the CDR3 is TGCGCCAGCAGCCGCAACGGACTAGCGGGGGAAGTGCTGTTCTTC. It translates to CASSRNGLAGEVLFF.

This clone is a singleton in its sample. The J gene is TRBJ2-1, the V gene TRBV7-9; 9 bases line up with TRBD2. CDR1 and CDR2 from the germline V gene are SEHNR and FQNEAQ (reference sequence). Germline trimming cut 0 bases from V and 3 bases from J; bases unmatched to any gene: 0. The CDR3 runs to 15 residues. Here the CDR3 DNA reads TGTGCCAGCAGCTTAGCTAGCGGGGGCTACAATGAGCAGTTCTTC. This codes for CASSLASGGYNEQFF.

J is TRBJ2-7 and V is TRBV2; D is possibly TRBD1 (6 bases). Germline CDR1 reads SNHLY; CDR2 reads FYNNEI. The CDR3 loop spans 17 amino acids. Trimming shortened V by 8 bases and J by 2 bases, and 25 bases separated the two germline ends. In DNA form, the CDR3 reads TGTGCCAGCGAGAGCGCCCGTCTTGGCAGGGGTACCTACGAGCAGTACTTC. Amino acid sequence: CASESARLGRGTYEQYF.

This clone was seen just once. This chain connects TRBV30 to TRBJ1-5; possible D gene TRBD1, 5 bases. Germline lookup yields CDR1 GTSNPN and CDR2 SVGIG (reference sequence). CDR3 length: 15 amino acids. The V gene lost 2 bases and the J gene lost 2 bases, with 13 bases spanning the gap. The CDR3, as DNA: TGTGCCTGGAGTCGGAAGGGGTTTGGCAATCAGCCCCAGCATTTT. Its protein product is CAWSRKGFGNQPQHF.

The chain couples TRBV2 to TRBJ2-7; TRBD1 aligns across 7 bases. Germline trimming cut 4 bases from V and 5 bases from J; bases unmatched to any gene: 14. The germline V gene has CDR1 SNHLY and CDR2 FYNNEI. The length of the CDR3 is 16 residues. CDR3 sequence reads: CASSAGAGRGNNEQYF. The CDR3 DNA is TGTGCCAGCAGTGCAGGCGCGGGCAGGGGGAACAACGAGCAGTACTTC.

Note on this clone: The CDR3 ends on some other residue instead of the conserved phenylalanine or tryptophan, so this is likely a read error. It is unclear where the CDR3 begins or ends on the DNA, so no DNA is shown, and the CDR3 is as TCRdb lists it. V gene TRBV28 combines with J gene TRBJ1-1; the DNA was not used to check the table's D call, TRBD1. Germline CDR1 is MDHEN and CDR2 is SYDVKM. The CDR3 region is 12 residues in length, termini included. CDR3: CASSPQTGYIHL.

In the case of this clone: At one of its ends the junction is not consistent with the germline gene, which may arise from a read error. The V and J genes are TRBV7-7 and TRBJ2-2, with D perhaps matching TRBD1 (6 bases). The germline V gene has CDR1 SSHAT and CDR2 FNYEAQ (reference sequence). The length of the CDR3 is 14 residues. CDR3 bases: TGTGCTAGCACAGCAGGGGCGAACACCGGGGAGCTGTTTTTT. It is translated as CASTAGANTGELFF. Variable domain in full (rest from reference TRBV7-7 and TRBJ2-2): GAGVSQSPRYKVTKRGQDVTLRCDPISSHATLYWYQQALGQGPEFLTYFNYEAQPDKSGLPSDRFSAERPEGSISTLTIQRTEQRDSAMYRCASTAGANTGELFFGEGSRLTVL.

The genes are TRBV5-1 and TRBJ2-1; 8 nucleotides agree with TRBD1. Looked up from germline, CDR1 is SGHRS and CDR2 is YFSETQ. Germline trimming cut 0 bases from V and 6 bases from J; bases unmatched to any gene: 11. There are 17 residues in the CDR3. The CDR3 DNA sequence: TGCGCCAGCAGCTTGGTGGCAGGGGGCGCAGCAGTCAATGAGCAGTTCTTC. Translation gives CASSLVAGGAAVNEQFF.

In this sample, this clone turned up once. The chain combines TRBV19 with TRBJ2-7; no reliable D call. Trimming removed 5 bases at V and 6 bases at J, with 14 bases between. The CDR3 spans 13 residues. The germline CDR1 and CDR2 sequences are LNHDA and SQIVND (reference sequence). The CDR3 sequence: CASSPTHSGEQYF. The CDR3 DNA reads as TGTGCCAGTAGTCCGACTCATTCTGGCGAGCAGTACTTC.

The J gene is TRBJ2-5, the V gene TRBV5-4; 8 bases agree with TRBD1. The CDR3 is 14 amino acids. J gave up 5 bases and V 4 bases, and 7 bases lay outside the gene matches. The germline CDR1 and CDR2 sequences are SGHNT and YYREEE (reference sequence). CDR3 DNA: TGTGCCAGCAGCCCCTGGACAGGGTTGGAGACCCAGTACTTC. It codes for CASSPWTGLETQYF.